This T cell receptor (beta chain) was documented in a study of blood T cell repertoires in COVID-19. In the study overall: Sites in the United States, Italy and Spain provided acute and convalescent COVID-19 samples.

Per germline, CDR1 SGHDT and CDR2 YYEEEE. There are 16 residues in the CDR3. V lost 4 bases and J lost 4; bases outside the gene matches: 5. Cohorts were determined from participant-reported clinical history. Symptom resolution, clearance, or two negative PCRs marked donors in Cohort 3 as recovered. Study processing details: Amplification with reference gene primers provided the estimates of nucleated cell counts. Method: immunoSEQ multiplex PCR; TCRdb's copy keeps in-frame clones and lacks some. The V and J calls and clone size are taken from that table; D and trimming were inferred from the DNA. Of approximately 130,000 clones listed, roughly four fifths are singletons.

Specimen: PBMCs or T cells enriched from blood (not recorded which). The chain employs TRBV5-6 and TRBJ2-1, with TRBD2 matching over 13 bases. This clonotype originated in a young man who had recovered from COVID-19. The CDR3 DNA is TGTGCCAGCAGCCCCCGACTAGCGGGAGGTTACAATGAGCAGTTCTTC. Its translation is CASSPRLAGGYNEQFF.